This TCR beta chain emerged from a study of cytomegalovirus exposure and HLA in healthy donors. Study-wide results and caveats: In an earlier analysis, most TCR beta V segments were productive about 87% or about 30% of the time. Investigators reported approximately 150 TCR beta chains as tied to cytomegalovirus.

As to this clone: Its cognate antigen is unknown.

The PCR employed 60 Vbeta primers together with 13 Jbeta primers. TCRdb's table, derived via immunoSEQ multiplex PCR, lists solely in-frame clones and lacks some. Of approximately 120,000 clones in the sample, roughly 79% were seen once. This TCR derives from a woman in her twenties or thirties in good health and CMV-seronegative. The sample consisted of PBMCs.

The chain's CDR3 is CASSVGPDGAQYF. The CDR3 region has the DNA TGTGCCAGCAGCGTGGGGCCAGATGGGGCCCAGTACTTC. The gene calls are TRBV9 and TRBJ2-5; D possibly corresponds to TRBD1 (5 bases). CDR1 SGDLS and CDR2 YYNGEE come from the germline V gene. V dropped 2 bases and J dropped 9 bases, with 14 bases sitting between them. The CDR3 extends over 13 amino acids.